The clone carrying this T cell receptor beta chain turned up a few times. What it binds is not known. These data are taken from a study of vaccination effects on CD4 cells after COVID-19. Broader study findings: After vaccination, at late timepoints, clones induced by infection and by vaccine contracted markedly.

Assay used: immunoSEQ multiplex PCR; TCRdb lists only in-frame clones, some missing. This table holds roughly 27,000 clones, approximately 62% found once. Expansion with viral peptide pools was applied to antigen-specific CD4+ T cells by the ViraFEST assay prior to sequencing. Following a roughly 11-day culture, CD4+ T cells were purified. Infection with SARS-CoV-2 occurred in the person between March and December 2020, and PCR confirmed it. The V gene's germline CDR1 is ENHRY and CDR2 SYGVKD. V lost 4 bases to trimming and J lost 1 base, with 14 bases between them. The CDR3 extends over 16 amino acids.

Sequencing was performed on CD4+ T cells from PBMCs cultured with SARS-CoV-2 spike peptides, taken before COVID-19 vaccination. The origin of this receptor is a human donor who had a prior SARS-CoV-2 infection. This rearrangement joins TRBV10-3 to TRBJ2-1; unclear D gene. CDR3 in amino acids: CAISGVGRSSYNEQFF. As DNA, the CDR3 is TGTGCCATCAGTGGGGTTGGGCGAAGTTCCTACAATGAGCAGTTCTTC.